This entry lists 8 T cell receptor beta chains sequenced from one sample in a study of cytomegalovirus exposure and HLA in healthy donors. The PCR made use of 60 Vbeta and 13 Jbeta primers. Clones were sequenced by immunoSEQ multiplex PCR, and TCRdb holds only the in-frame ones, with some missing. The repertoire holds over 100,000 clones, with roughly 80% as singletons. The sample was PBMCs. These receptors were collected from a man aged 25 to 40 in good health and CMV-seropositive.

V and J are TRBV11-2 and TRBJ2-4; 9 bases line up with TRBD1. The germline V gene encodes CDR1 SGHAT and CDR2 FQNNGV. CDR3 length equals 17 residues. Trimming at V came to 3 bases and at J to 0 bases, leaving 6 bases not matched to a gene. CDR3: CASSLTGGILAKNIQYF. CDR3 coding DNA: TGTGCCAGCAGCTTGACAGGGGGGATCCTAGCCAAAAACATTCAGTACTTC.

CDR3 residues: CASTGGMGTRNTGELFF. CDR3 in DNA: TGTGCCAGCACTGGCGGGATGGGGACCCGGAACACCGGGGAGCTGTTTTTT. V is TRBV28 and J is TRBJ2-2; a weak D match, TRBD2 (6 bases). The CDR3 is 17 amino acids. Germline values: CDR1 MDHEN, CDR2 SYDVKM. V was trimmed by 7 bases and J by 1 base, leaving 19 bases between them.

This CDR3 reads CASSYLFSGRINEQFF. Here the CDR3 DNA reads TGTGCCAGCAGTTACTTGTTTAGCGGGAGAATTAATGAGCAGTTCTTC. The gene calls are TRBV6-5 and TRBJ2-1; 9 bases line up with TRBD2. This CDR3 is built from 16 residues. The germline V gene encodes CDR1 MNHEY and CDR2 SVGAGI. V lost 1 base and J lost 7; bases outside the gene matches: 8.

This chain links TRBV7-3 with TRBJ1-2; the D is unclear. The length of the CDR3 is 13 residues. Germline CDR1 SGHTA, CDR2 FQGTGA. V lost 1 base and J lost 4, with 7 bases in between. CDR3 nucleotides: TGTGCCAGCAGCTTAAGACATCCCTATGGCTACACCTTC. Translated, it gives CASSLRHPYGYTF.

The chain has TRBV7-9 and TRBJ1-6; D remains ambiguous. CDR3 length: 12 amino acids. Germline assignment: CDR1 SEHNR and CDR2 FQNEAQ (reference sequence). The V end was cut by 6 bases, the J end by 10 bases, with 10 bases between. CDR3 DNA: TGTGCCAGCAGGTCCTCGGAGTCACCCCTCCACTTT. It yields the protein CASRSSESPLHF.

The V gene is TRBV5-6, the J gene TRBJ2-5; 7 bases align to TRBD2. J lost 5 bases, V lost 2 bases, and 12 bases had no gene match. The CDR3 length is 16 residues. Germline assignment: CDR1 SGHDT and CDR2 YYEEEE. In DNA form, the CDR3 reads TGTGCCAGCAGCTTCAGGGAGGGGCACGGGGGTGAGACCCAGTACTTC. This encodes CASSFREGHGGETQYF.

The CDR3 is CASSGTGQTTNEKLFF. CDR3 nucleotides: TGCGCCAGCAGTGGAACAGGACAAACAACTAATGAAAAACTGTTTTTT. The chain links TRBV10-2 to TRBJ1-4, with a weak D call TRBD1 (5 bases). V was clipped by 4 bases and J by 0 bases, with 12 bases between them. CDR3 size: 16 residues. Per germline, CDR1 WSHSY and CDR2 SAAADI.

The rearrangement links TRBV6-1 to TRBJ1-5, with no clear D. CDR1 and CDR2 from the germline V gene are MNHNS and SASEGT. CDR3 length equals 16 residues. The ends were cut back, 0 bases at V and 2 bases at J, with 11 bases in the middle. As DNA, the CDR3 is TGTGCCAGCAGTGAAGCGCCGGGTGCTGGCAATCAGCCCCAGCATTTT. Amino acids: CASSEAPGAGNQPQHF.